Below, one T cell receptor beta chain is given with its context. The antigen remains undetermined. Each donor was healthy, and each was a bone marrow donor. When sampled, the donors appeared nominally healthy, though they likely had unrecorded immune exposures. The PCR made use of 60 Vbeta and 13 Jbeta primers. Profiling relied on immunoSEQ multiplex PCR, and the TCRdb table lists in-frame clones only, not all of them. The table lists approximately 73,000 clones, 65% to 85% of them singletons. This sample was taken from a study of cytomegalovirus exposure and HLA in healthy donors. Study findings and constraints: In a later analysis, V- and J-gene trimming of beta chains associated with a DCLRE1C missense variant, replicated independently. Immune exposure was documented only through CMV serostatus.

This receptor was taken from a man aged 70-80 years in good health and CMV-seronegative. Sequencing was done on a sample of PBMCs.

CDR3 sequence: CASSTGGADYGYTF. The CDR3, as DNA: TGTGCCAGCAGTACAGGGGGCGCCGACTATGGCTACACCTTC. This chain uses TRBV6-5 with TRBJ1-2; 9 bases agree with TRBD1. The CDR3 loop spans 14 amino acids. V dropped 5 bases and J dropped 3; count of bases not matched to a gene: 4. CDR1 is MNHEY and CDR2 is SVGAGI in the germline V gene.